This is a list of T cell receptor beta chains from one sample in a study of blood T cell repertoires in COVID-19. Assay used: immunoSEQ multiplex PCR; TCRdb lists only in-frame clones, some missing. The sample has 150,000 or so clones; roughly 87% are singletons. The sequencing sample was made of peripheral blood. Source of these receptors: a woman between 45 and 65 years old with acute or convalescent COVID-19. The CDR3 runs from the conserved cysteine through the conserved F or W. The D gene is left open where the match is weak. Part of the rows lack a size; the others show once, few, many or a class for expanded clones.

j_gene	abundance	v_gene	d_gene	CDR3aa	CDR3nt
TRBJ2-3	once	TRBV6-4	TRBD2	CASSGSGGATDTQYF	TGTGCCAGCAGTGGTAGCGGGGGGGCCACAGATACGCAGTATTTT
TRBJ1-1	NA	TRBV12-5	NA	CASAPRGESRTEAFF	TGTGCTAGTGCCCCCCGGGGAGAAAGTCGCACTGAAGCTTTCTTT
TRBJ2-7	NA	TRBV7-2	NA	CASSLELGYYEQYF	TGTGCCAGCAGCTTAGAGCTAGGATACTACGAGCAGTACTTC
TRBJ2-1	NA	TRBV7-2	NA	CASSRPQGYTEQFF	TGTGCCAGCAGCCGCCCACAGGGCTATACTGAGCAGTTCTTC
TRBJ2-7	NA	TRBV7-8	TRBD2	CASSSLGLAGSSYEQYF	TGTGCCAGCAGCTCGCTGGGATTAGCGGGGAGCTCCTACGAGCAGTACTTC
TRBJ1-4	NA	TRBV5-1	NA	CASSSEGEEKLFF	TGCGCCAGCAGCTCCGAGGGGGAAGAAAAACTGTTTTTT
TRBJ2-1	NA	TRBV7-2	NA	CASSSLGGARDEQFF	TGTGCCAGCAGCTCCCTGGGGGGGGCCCGGGATGAGCAGTTCTTC
TRBJ1-6	once	TRBV5-1	NA	CASSTQGGDSPLHF	TGCGCCAGCAGCACCCAAGGGGGAGATTCACCCCTCCACTTT
TRBJ2-7	once	TRBV6-5	TRBD1	CASSRRDSSYEQYF	TGTGCCAGCAGCAGAAGGGACAGTTCCTACGAGCAGTACTTC
TRBJ1-4	NA	TRBV4-1	TRBD1	CASSQAQGEFGKLFF	TGCGCCAGCAGCCAAGCACAGGGGGAATTCGGAAAACTGTTTTTT
TRBJ1-5	NA	TRBV29-1	TRBD1	CSVIDRDSNQPQHF	TGCAGCGTAATAGACAGGGATAGCAATCAGCCCCAGCATTTT
TRBJ1-5	NA	TRBV10-3	NA	CAISENTGPNQPQHF	TGTGCCATCAGTGAGAATACAGGGCCAAATCAGCCCCAGCATTTT
TRBJ1-1	NA	TRBV12-5	NA	CASGASTGVTEAFF	TGTGCTAGTGGTGCCTCAACGGGGGTCACTGAAGCTTTCTTT
TRBJ1-5	NA	TRBV6-5	NA	CASSLGGGISQPQHF	TGTGCCAGCAGTCTCGGTGGAGGGATCAGTCAGCCCCAGCATTTT
TRBJ2-1	once	TRBV24-1	TRBD2	CATSAGGDLNNEQFF	TGTGCCACCAGTGCCGGGGGGGATTTAAACAATGAGCAGTTCTTC
TRBJ2-1	NA	TRBV18	NA	CASSLGSGSYNEQFF	TGTGCCAGCTCCCTAGGGAGCGGTTCCTACAATGAGCAGTTCTTC
TRBJ2-5	NA	TRBV5-6	NA	CASSPDRSFRETQYF	TGTGCCAGCAGTCCAGACAGGTCCTTTAGGGAGACCCAGTACTTC
TRBJ2-7	NA	TRBV18	TRBD1	CASSPITGVGSYEQYF	TGTGCCAGCTCACCCATCACAGGGGTAGGGTCCTACGAGCAGTACTTC
TRBJ2-3	NA	TRBV5-1	NA	CASSPALTDTQYF	TGCGCCAGCAGCCCTGCACTCACAGATACGCAGTATTTT
TRBJ2-7	NA	TRBV5-1	NA	CASSLVGGEQYF	TGCGCCAGCAGCTTGGTGGGAGGCGAGCAGTACTTC
TRBJ1-1	NA	TRBV9	NA	CASSVAGGRGNTEAFF	TGTGCCAGCAGCGTAGCCGGAGGGCGGGGGAACACTGAAGCTTTCTTT
TRBJ2-3	once	TRBV27	NA	CASNSGTFTDTQYF	TGTGCCAGCAACTCGGGGACTTTCACAGATACGCAGTATTTT
TRBJ2-3	NA	TRBV6-5	NA	CASTQGLPPTDTQYF	TGTGCCAGCACTCAGGGGCTCCCTCCCACAGATACGCAGTATTTT
TRBJ1-4	NA	TRBV4-3	NA	CASSQVRGGNEKLFF	TGCGCCAGCAGCCAGGTCAGGGGTGGTAATGAAAAACTGTTTTTT
TRBJ2-1	NA	TRBV6-2/TRBV6-3	TRBD2	CASSLSGRVGQFF	TGTGCCAGCAGCCTTAGCGGGAGGGTAGGGCAGTTCTTC
TRBJ2-3	once	TRBV5-5	TRBD2	CASSLWTSGGVSDTQYF	TGTGCCAGCAGCTTATGGACTAGCGGGGGGGTCAGTGATACGCAGTATTTT
TRBJ1-2	once	TRBV7-9	TRBD1	CASRATGGSFYGYTF	TGTGCCAGCAGGGCAACAGGGGGCTCGTTCTATGGCTACACCTTC
TRBJ2-2	NA	TRBV3-1/TRBV3-2	TRBD2	CASSQGRGVTGELFF	TGTGCCAGCAGCCAAGGGCGGGGGGTCACCGGGGAGCTGTTTTTT
TRBJ1-5	NA	TRBV19	NA	CASTALGTPDQPQHF	TGTGCCAGTACCGCCCTGGGCACGCCCGATCAGCCCCAGCATTTT
TRBJ2-1	once	TRBV5-4	NA	CASTKSGLSYNEQFF	TGTGCCAGCACCAAAAGCGGTCTCTCCTACAATGAGCAGTTCTTC
TRBJ2-5	few	TRBV10-3	NA	CAISEWGPSAGETQYF	TGTGCCATCAGTGAGTGGGGGCCAAGCGCAGGGGAGACCCAGTACTTC
TRBJ2-7	NA	TRBV6-5	NA	CASSRRLTYEQYF	TGTGCCAGCAGTCGCAGGTTAACCTACGAGCAGTACTTC
TRBJ1-2	once	TRBV13	NA	CASSAERVDYGYTF	TGTGCCAGCAGCGCGGAGAGGGTAGACTATGGCTACACCTTC
TRBJ1-1	NA	TRBV27	NA	CASSRAGTEAFF	TGTGCCAGCAGTCGCGCGGGGACTGAAGCTTTCTTT
TRBJ1-1	NA	TRBV5-1	NA	CASSSQPDGSESAFF	TGCGCCAGCAGCTCCCAACCTGACGGGTCCGAAAGCGCTTTCTTT
TRBJ1-2	NA	TRBV25-1	NA	CASGTLSYGYTF	TGTGCCAGCGGGACACTCTCCTATGGCTACACCTTC
TRBJ2-7	NA	TRBV4-3	NA	CASSQQQGSSYEQYF	TGCGCCAGCAGCCAGCAACAGGGAAGCTCCTACGAGCAGTACTTC
TRBJ2-7	NA	TRBV29-1	TRBD2	CSVDQNAGTSGSNEQYF	TGCAGCGTTGATCAGAATGCCGGGACTAGCGGGAGTAACGAGCAGTACTTC
TRBJ2-7	NA	TRBV7-8	TRBD2	CASSFISGNHEQYF	TGTGCCAGCAGCTTTATTAGCGGGAATCACGAGCAGTACTTC
TRBJ2-1	few	TRBV6-2/TRBV6-3	NA	CASSYYGGVVNEQFF	TGTGCCAGCAGTTACTACGGAGGGGTGGTTAATGAGCAGTTCTTC
TRBJ1-2	NA	TRBV6-5	TRBD1	CASSPGTGGYYGYTF	TGTGCCAGCAGCCCCGGGACAGGGGGCTACTATGGCTACACCTTC
TRBJ1-1	many	TRBV19	NA	CASSLTQGREAFF	TGTGCCAGTAGTCTTACACAGGGACGTGAAGCTTTCTTT